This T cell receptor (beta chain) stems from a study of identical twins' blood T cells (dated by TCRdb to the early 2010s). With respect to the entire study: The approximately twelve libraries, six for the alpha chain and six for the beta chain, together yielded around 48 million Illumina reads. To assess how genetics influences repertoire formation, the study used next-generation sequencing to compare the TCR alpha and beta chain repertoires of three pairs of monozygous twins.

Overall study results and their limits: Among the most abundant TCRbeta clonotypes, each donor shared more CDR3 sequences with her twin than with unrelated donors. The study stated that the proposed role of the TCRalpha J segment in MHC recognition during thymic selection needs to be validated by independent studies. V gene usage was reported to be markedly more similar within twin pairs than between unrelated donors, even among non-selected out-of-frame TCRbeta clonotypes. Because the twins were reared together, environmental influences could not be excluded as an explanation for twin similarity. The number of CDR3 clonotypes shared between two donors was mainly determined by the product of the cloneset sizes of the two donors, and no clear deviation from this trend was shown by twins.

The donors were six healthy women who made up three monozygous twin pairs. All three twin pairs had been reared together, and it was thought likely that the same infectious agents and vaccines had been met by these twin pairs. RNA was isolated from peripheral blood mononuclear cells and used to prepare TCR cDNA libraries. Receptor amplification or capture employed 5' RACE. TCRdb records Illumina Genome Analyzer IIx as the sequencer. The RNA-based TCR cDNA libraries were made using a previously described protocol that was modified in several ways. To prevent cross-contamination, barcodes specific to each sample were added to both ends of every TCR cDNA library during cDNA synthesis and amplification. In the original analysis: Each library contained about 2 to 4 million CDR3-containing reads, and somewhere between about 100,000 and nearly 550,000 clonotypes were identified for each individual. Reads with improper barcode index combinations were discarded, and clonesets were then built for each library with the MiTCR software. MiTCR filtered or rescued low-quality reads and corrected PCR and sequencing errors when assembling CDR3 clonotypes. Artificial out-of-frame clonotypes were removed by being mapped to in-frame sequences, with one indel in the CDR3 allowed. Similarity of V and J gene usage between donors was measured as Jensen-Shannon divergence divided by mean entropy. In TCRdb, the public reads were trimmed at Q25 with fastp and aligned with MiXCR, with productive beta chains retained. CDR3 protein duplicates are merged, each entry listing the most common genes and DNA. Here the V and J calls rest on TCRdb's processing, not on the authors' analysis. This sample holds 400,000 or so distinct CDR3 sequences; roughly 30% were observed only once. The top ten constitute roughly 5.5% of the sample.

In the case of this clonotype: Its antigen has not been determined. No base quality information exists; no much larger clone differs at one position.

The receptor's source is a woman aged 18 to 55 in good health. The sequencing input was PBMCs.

The CDR3 in this case is CSVTANEKLFF. The DNA is TGCAGTGTGACAGCGAATGAAAAACTGTTTTTT. The sequence joins TRBV20-1 to TRBJ1-4; the D segment could be TRBD1, given 5 matching bases. Reading the germline V gene (reference sequence) gives CDR1 DFQATT and CDR2 SNEGSKA. The CDR3, cysteine through phenylalanine, is 11 amino acids long. The read is trimmed to its CDR3 DNA, 33 bases read in frame from base 1. V was cut back by 7 bases and J by 5 bases, leaving a gap of 8 bases between them.